This TCR beta chain was sequenced in a study of graft-versus-host responses after intestinal transplantation. Whole-study context: Every one of the recipients received anti-thymocyte globulin induction and afterwards took tacrolimus and steroids for around 3 years. Study outcomes and limitations: The marrow of recipients harbored GvH clones, and ileum or blood showed some of them first.

This clone appeared a few times. The antigen is unknown. Method: immunoSEQ multiplex PCR; TCRdb's copy keeps in-frame clones and lacks some. Of 85,000 to 100,000 clones in the sample, about nine tenths were seen once. The receptor comes from a human donor who received an intestinal transplant. The input for sequencing was unstimulated CD4+ T cells sorted from spleen or lymph node cells, taken before intestinal transplant.

The chain's CDR3 is CASSLSSSNQPQHF. CDR3 in DNA: TGTGCCAGCAGTTTATCGAGTAGCAATCAGCCCCAGCATTTT. This rearrangement joins TRBV27 to TRBJ1-5; D not certain. Germline assignment: CDR1 MNHEY and CDR2 SMNVEV (reference sequence). The V end lost 0 bases, the J end lost 0 bases, and 3 bases lay between the germline ends. The CDR3 is 14 residues long.